This TCR beta chain appears in the sequencing data of a study of OX40 agonist ivuxolimab in advanced cancers. Overall study: Patients were roughly 81% male with ages roughly 20 to 80, mean approximately 58.

Generated by immunoSEQ multiplex PCR, the TCRdb table keeps only in-frame clones and is missing some. The table records approximately 15,000 clones, approximately 86% of them present only once. The CDR3 consists of 13 residues. Germline CDR1 reads MNHEY; CDR2 reads SMNVEV (reference sequence). With 3 bases removed from V and 5 bases from J, the gap between germline ends came to 10 bases. The clonotype comes from an adult with an advanced solid tumor such as melanoma, head and neck, liver or kidney cancer. V is TRBV27 and J is TRBJ1-1; tentatively, D is TRBD1 (5 bases). The material was CD4+ or CD8+ T cells sorted from blood, obtained in a trial of the OX40 agonist ivuxolimab. The DNA of the CDR3 is TGTGCCAGCAGTTTTGCGGGGGGGACTGAAGCTTTCTTT. Translated, it gives CASSFAGGTEAFF.